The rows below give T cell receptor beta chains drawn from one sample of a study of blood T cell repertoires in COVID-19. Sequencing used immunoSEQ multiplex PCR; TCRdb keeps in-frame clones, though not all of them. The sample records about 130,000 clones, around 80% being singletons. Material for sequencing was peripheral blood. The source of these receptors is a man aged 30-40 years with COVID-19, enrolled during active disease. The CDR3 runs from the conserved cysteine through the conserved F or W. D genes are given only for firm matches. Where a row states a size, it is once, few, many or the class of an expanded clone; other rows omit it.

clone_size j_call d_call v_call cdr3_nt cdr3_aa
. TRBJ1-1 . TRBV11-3 TGTGCCAGCAGCTTAGACTGGAACACTGAAGCTTTCTTT CASSLDWNTEAFF
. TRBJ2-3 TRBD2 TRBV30 TGTGCCTGGAGTGGTGCGGGAGCGGCAGATACGCAGTATTTT CAWSGAGAADTQYF
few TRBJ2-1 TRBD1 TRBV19 TGTGCCAGTAGTATCGGCCTAGGACAGGGGGTTTATGAGCAGTTCTTC CASSIGLGQGVYEQFF
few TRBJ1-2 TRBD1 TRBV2 TGTGCCAGCAGTGAAGGGCGAACAGGGGACCTTGGCGGCTACACCTTC CASSEGRTGDLGGYTF
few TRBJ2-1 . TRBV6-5 TGTGCCAGCAGTCTAGCTGCAAGCTCCTACAATGAGCAGTTCTTC CASSLAASSYNEQFF
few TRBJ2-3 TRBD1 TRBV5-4 TGTGCCAGCAGCGGGGACAGTAGCACAGATACGCAGTATTTT CASSGDSSTDTQYF
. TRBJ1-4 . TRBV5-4 TGTGCCAGCAGCTTGGCAGGGGCAACTAATGAAAAACTGTTTTTT CASSLAGATNEKLFF
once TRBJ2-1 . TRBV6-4 TGTGCCAGCAGTGAAGGGAGTACGAATGAGCAGTTCTTC CASSEGSTNEQFF
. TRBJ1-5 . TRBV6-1 TGTGCCAGCAGTGAACTGAATCAGCCCCAGCATTTT CASSELNQPQHF
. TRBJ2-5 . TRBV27 TGTGCCAGCAGTTCCGCGACGAGGATGGAGACCCAGTACTTC CASSSATRMETQYF
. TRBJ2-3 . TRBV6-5 TGTGCCAGCAGTTACCCGGGGAGAGATACGCAGTATTTT CASSYPGRDTQYF
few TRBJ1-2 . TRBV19 TGTGCCAGTAGTCCATACCAAACAGGAAACTATGGCTACACCTTC CASSPYQTGNYGYTF
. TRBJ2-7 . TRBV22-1 TGTCCTGGGAGCGCACAGGTGACTAGGGGCTCCGAGCAGTACTTC CPGSAQVTRGSEQYF
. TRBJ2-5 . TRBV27 TGTGCCAGCCGTTCGGGGGTCCTTATTCAAGAGACCCAGTACTTC CASRSGVLIQETQYF
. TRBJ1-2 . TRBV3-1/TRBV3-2 TGTGCCAGCAGCACCACGGACTATGGCTACACCTTC CASSTTDYGYTF
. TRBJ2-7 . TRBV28 TGTGCCAGCACCCTATTGCCCGACAGCTCCTACGAGCAGTACTTC CASTLLPDSSYEQYF
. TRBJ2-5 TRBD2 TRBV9 TGTGCCAGCAGCGGACTAGCGGGGGCGGGGGAGACCCAGTACTTC CASSGLAGAGETQYF
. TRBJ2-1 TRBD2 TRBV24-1 TGTGCCACCAGTGATCGGGACTATTCAATCTACAATGAGCAGTTCTTC CATSDRDYSIYNEQFF
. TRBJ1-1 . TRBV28 TGTGCCAGCAGAGAAGCCGGGACACCAGAAGCTTTCTTT CASREAGTPEAFF
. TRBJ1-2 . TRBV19 TGTGCCAGTAGTTGGCCCGGGACTGATTATGGCTACACCTTC CASSWPGTDYGYTF
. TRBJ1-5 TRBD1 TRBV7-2 TGTGCCAGCAGCAGAACCGGGACAGGGGGGAATCAGCCCCAGCATTTT CASSRTGTGGNQPQHF
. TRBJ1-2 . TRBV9 TGTGCCAGCAGCGCCCAGAACTACGACGAAGGTTGGAACTATGGCTACACCTTC CASSAQNYDEGWNYGYTF
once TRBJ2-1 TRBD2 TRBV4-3 TGCGCCAGCAGCCAAGTCGGGGGGGAAATGAATGAGCAGTTCTTC CASSQVGGEMNEQFF
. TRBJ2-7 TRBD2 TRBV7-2 TGTGCCAGCAGCAGGCTAGCGGATTCCTACGAGCAGTACTTC CASSRLADSYEQYF
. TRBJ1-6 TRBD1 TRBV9 TGTGCCAGCAGCCCTCGGACAGGATATAATTCACCCCTCCACTTT CASSPRTGYNSPLHF
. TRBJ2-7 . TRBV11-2 TGTGCCAGCAGCTTAGATCCGTCCTACGAGCAGTACTTC CASSLDPSYEQYF
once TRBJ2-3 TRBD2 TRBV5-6 TGTGCCAGCAGCTTGGGAGGGACTACCATTTTTGATACGCAGTATTTT CASSLGGTTIFDTQYF
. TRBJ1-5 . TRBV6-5 TGTGCCAGCAGTCAGGGGTACGGACAGCCCCAGCATTTT CASSQGYGQPQHF
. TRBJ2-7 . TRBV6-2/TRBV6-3 TGTGCCAGCAGTTTCCGGATGGGGCGCAGCTCCTACGAGCAGTACTTC CASSFRMGRSSYEQYF
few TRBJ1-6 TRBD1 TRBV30 TGTGCCTGGGGCCGACAGGGGGCTTCACCCCTCCACTTT CAWGRQGASPLHF
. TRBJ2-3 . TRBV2 TGTGCCAGCACCTCCGGGAGCGGGAGCACAGATACGCAGTATTTT CASTSGSGSTDTQYF
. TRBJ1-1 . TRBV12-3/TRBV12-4 TGTGCCAGCAGTACCAGGGGTAGGGCGGGAGCTTTCTTT CASSTRGRAGAFF
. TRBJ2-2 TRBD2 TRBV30 TGTGCCTGGGGGTTGCGGGAGGGCTTTGCCGGGGAGCTGTTTTTT CAWGLREGFAGELFF
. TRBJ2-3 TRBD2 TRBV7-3 TGTGCCAGCAGCTTCGGACTAGCGGGGGGCACAGATACGCAGTATTTT CASSFGLAGGTDTQYF
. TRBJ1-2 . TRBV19 TGTGCCAGTAGTATCTTGGGAGGGGGCTACACCTTC CASSILGGGYTF
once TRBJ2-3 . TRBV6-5 TGTGCCAGCAGTTACATCCAAGGAGAGGCCGCAGATACGCAGTATTTT CASSYIQGEAADTQYF
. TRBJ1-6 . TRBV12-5 TGTGCTAGTGGTTTGGAAGAGGTCTGGGGCGACGTCTATAATTCACCCCTCCACTTT CASGLEEVWGDVYNSPLHF
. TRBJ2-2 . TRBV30 TGTGCCTGGAGTGTGAGCCCGGCGAACACCGGGGAGCTGTTTTTT CAWSVSPANTGELFF
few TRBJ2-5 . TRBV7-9 TGTGCCAGCAGTACAGGGCCTCTTATTTTGGAGACCCAGTACTTC CASSTGPLILETQYF
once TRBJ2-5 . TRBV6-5 TGTGCCAGCAGTTACTCGACTTTAGGCAGGGAAGGGACCCAGTACTTC CASSYSTLGREGTQYF
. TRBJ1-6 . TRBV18 TGTGCCAGCTCACCACTGTCAGGGATTTCGCCCTATAATTCACCCCTCCACTTT CASSPLSGISPYNSPLHF
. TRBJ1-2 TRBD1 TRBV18 TGTGCCAGCTCACCAGGGACAGGGCAGAGCTACACCTTC CASSPGTGQSYTF
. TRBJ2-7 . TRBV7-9 TGTGCCAGCAGCCTGGACATCTCCTACGAGCAGTACTTC CASSLDISYEQYF